The rows below give T cell receptor beta chains drawn from one sample of a study of cytomegalovirus exposure and HLA in healthy donors. Assay used: immunoSEQ multiplex PCR; TCRdb lists only in-frame clones, some missing. The sample records around 110,000 clones, approximately 72% being singletons. Sample: PBMCs. These receptors all stem from a man younger than 35 in good health and CMV-seronegative. The CDR3 runs from the conserved cysteine through the conserved F or W. A D gene is named only where the DNA matches it firmly. Size is omitted from some rows. Given values are once, few, many or a class for expanded clones.

TRBJ1-4 | NA | TRBV18 | TRBD1 | 15 | TGTTCCAGCTCACCTGGGACAGTGGGGAATGAAAAACTGTTTTTT | CSSSPGTVGNEKLFF
TRBJ2-2 | NA | TRBV19 | NA | 13 | TGTGCCAGTCAGCGTGAGAACACCGGGGAGCTGTTTTTT | CASQRENTGELFF
TRBJ2-2 | few | TRBV6-5 | TRBD1 | 15 | TGTGCCAGCAGTTTTGGACAGGGGAGGACCGGGGAGCTGTTTTTT | CASSFGQGRTGELFF
TRBJ2-3 | NA | TRBV29-1 | NA | 14 | TGCAGCGTTGAATCCGGCAGGGGTGCAGATACGCAGTATTTT | CSVESGRGADTQYF
TRBJ2-6 | NA | TRBV19 | NA | 14 | TGTGCCAGTAGTATCGGGGACAGGGCCAACGTCCTGACTTTC | CASSIGDRANVLTF
TRBJ2-1 | NA | TRBV19 | TRBD2 | 15 | TGTGCCAGTAGTATTGATGCGGGGGGCTACAATGAGCAGTTCTTC | CASSIDAGGYNEQFF
TRBJ1-1 | few | TRBV5-1 | TRBD1 | 14 | TGCGCCAGCAGTGTGGGGACAGCTAACACTGAAGCTTTCTTT | CASSVGTANTEAFF
TRBJ1-2 | NA | TRBV15 | TRBD1 | 13 | TGTGCCACCAGCAGGGACAGGGTCGTTGGCTACACCTTC | CATSRDRVVGYTF
TRBJ1-2 | NA | TRBV30 | NA | 11 | TGTGCCATTCGCCGGGAATATGGCTACACCTTC | CAIRREYGYTF
TRBJ1-2 | NA | TRBV4-2 | NA | 16 | TGTGCCAGCAGCCAAGTAGGGATCCAGGGACTAGATGGCTACACCTTC | CASSQVGIQGLDGYTF
TRBJ2-1 | once | TRBV19 | TRBD2 | 17 | TGTGCCAGTAGTACCGCGCGCGGGGGGAATGGGGGCGATGAGCAGTTCTTC | CASSTARGGNGGDEQFF
TRBJ2-2 | few | TRBV9 | NA | 16 | TGTGCCAGCAGCGTAGGTGGTAGCGTAAACACCGGGGAGCTGTTTTTT | CASSVGGSVNTGELFF
TRBJ1-4 | NA | TRBV19 | NA | 12 | TGTGCCAGTAGTATCGTCGGTGAAAAACTGTTTTTT | CASSIVGEKLFF
TRBJ2-2 | NA | TRBV5-5 | NA | 15 | TGTGCCAGCAGCCCGGGCGGGGTGAACACCGGGGAGCTGTTTTTT | CASSPGGVNTGELFF
TRBJ1-3 | few | TRBV30 | NA | 10 | TGTGCCTGGAGTGTGGTCGACAAGCATTTT | CAWSVVDKHF
TRBJ2-7 | NA | TRBV27 | TRBD1 | 15 | TGTGCCAGCAGCCCCAGGGAGAAGGGGGCTATCGAGCAGTACTTC | CASSPREKGAIEQYF
TRBJ1-3 | few | TRBV4-2 | NA | 17 | TGTGCCAGCAGCCAAGATAAGGGGTCGAGTACGGGAAACACCATATATTTT | CASSQDKGSSTGNTIYF
TRBJ1-1 | NA | TRBV6-1 | NA | 13 | TGTGCCAGCAGTGAATGGGAGAGAACTGAAGCTTTCTTT | CASSEWERTEAFF
TRBJ2-7 | once | TRBV15 | TRBD1 | 16 | TGTGCCACCAGCAGAGTACTCGGGACAGGGATTTACGAGCAGTACTTC | CATSRVLGTGIYEQYF
TRBJ2-7 | NA | TRBV27 | NA | 13 | TGTGCCAGCAGTTTACGGTGGGGCCACGAGCAGTACTTC | CASSLRWGHEQYF
TRBJ2-3 | NA | TRBV28 | TRBD2 | 16 | TGTGCCAGCAGTGCCTTACTAGCGGGGGGGCCAGATACGCAGTATTTT | CASSALLAGGPDTQYF
TRBJ1-1 | NA | TRBV19 | NA | 14 | TGTGCCAGTAATCGGGGAACCTGGAACACTGAAGCTTTCTTT | CASNRGTWNTEAFF
TRBJ2-7 | NA | TRBV5-5 | NA | 13 | TGTGCCAGCAGCTTGGGCGATCCGTACGAGCAGTACTTC | CASSLGDPYEQYF
TRBJ2-5 | NA | TRBV10-3 | NA | 15 | TGTGCCATCAGAGCCCGCGGAAACACACAAGAGACCCAGTACTTC | CAIRARGNTQETQYF
TRBJ2-1 | NA | TRBV27 | NA | 14 | TGTGCCAGCAGCCGCACAGGGTCCTACAATGAGCAGTTCTTC | CASSRTGSYNEQFF
TRBJ1-2 | NA | TRBV5-1 | NA | 14 | TGCGCCAGCAGCTTGGGATTTACAGAACCTGGCTACACCTTC | CASSLGFTEPGYTF
TRBJ2-2 | NA | TRBV7-9 | NA | 17 | TGTGCCAGCAGCTTAGGAACGACAACCTGGAACACCGGGGAGCTGTTTTTT | CASSLGTTTWNTGELFF
TRBJ1-1 | NA | TRBV7-9 | NA | 15 | TGTGCCAGCAGCTTACCCCAGGGGAGAGACACTGAAGCTTTCTTT | CASSLPQGRDTEAFF
TRBJ2-3 | NA | TRBV29-1 | TRBD2 | 14 | TGCAGCGTTGTCGGGGTGACTAGCGGAGATACGCAGTATTTT | CSVVGVTSGDTQYF
TRBJ2-2 | once | TRBV29-1 | TRBD1 | 14 | TGCAGCGTTGGGGGACAGAGCTACACCGGGGAGCTGTTTTTT | CSVGGQSYTGELFF
TRBJ2-2 | NA | TRBV29-1 | NA | 12 | TGCAGCGTTGAAGATGGCGGCGGGGAGCTGTTTTTT | CSVEDGGGELFF
TRBJ1-2 | NA | TRBV5-6 | TRBD1 | 15 | TGTGCCAGCAGCTTCGGACAGGCGGGATTCTATGGCTACACCTTC | CASSFGQAGFYGYTF
TRBJ2-1 | few | TRBV5-1 | TRBD2 | 19 | TGCGCCAGCAGCAGAGGGACTAGCGGGGGGATTAGCTCCTACAATGAGCAGTTCTTC | CASSRGTSGGISSYNEQFF
TRBJ2-1 | NA | TRBV15 | NA | 13 | TGTGCCACCAGCAGAGAGGGGGCTAATGAGCAGTTCTTC | CATSREGANEQFF
TRBJ1-1 | NA | TRBV11-3 | TRBD1 | 17 | TGTGCCAGCAGCTTAGAAGGCTGGGACAGAGAGAGCACTGAAGCTTTCTTT | CASSLEGWDRESTEAFF
TRBJ1-3 | NA | TRBV29-1 | NA | 13 | TGCAGCGTCGAAACAGGGTCTGGAAACACCATATATTTT | CSVETGSGNTIYF
TRBJ2-2 | NA | TRBV27 | TRBD1 | 16 | TGTGCCAGCAGTTTCCCGGGACAGGGGGCGTTCGGGGAGCTGTTTTTT | CASSFPGQGAFGELFF
TRBJ1-1 | NA | TRBV7-6 | NA | 13 | TGTGCCAGCAGCTTAGGCAGGAACACTGAAGCTTTCTTT | CASSLGRNTEAFF
TRBJ1-2 | NA | TRBV28 | NA | 13 | TGTGCCAGCAGTTTTCGGGGGGGCTATGGCTACACCTTC | CASSFRGGYGYTF
TRBJ2-1 | NA | TRBV10-3 | NA | 14 | TGTGCCACCGGCCGGGAAAGCTCCTACAATGAGCAGTTCTTC | CATGRESSYNEQFF
TRBJ1-4 | NA | TRBV7-2 | NA | 14 | TGTGCCAGCAGCCGTGTGGGGGCCCTCGAAAAACTGTTTTTT | CASSRVGALEKLFF
TRBJ1-5 | NA | TRBV7-9 | NA | 14 | TGTTCCAGCAGCTTAGCGGCCAGCAATCAGCCCCAGCATTTT | CSSSLAASNQPQHF
TRBJ2-1 | few | TRBV19 | TRBD2 | 14 | TGTGCCAGTCAACTAGCGGGGACCTACAATGAGCAGTTCTTC | CASQLAGTYNEQFF
TRBJ1-5 | NA | TRBV7-2 | TRBD1 | 17 | TGTGCCAGCAGCTGGGACAGGGGCGCGGGAAGCAATCAGCCCCAGCATTTT | CASSWDRGAGSNQPQHF
TRBJ2-5 | few | TRBV9 | NA | 14 | TGTGCCAGCAGCGTAAGGGGATACCAAGAGACCCAGTACTTC | CASSVRGYQETQYF
TRBJ2-7 | NA | TRBV28 | NA | 14 | TGTGCCAGCAGTTTATGGGACAGCTCCTACGAGCAGTACTTC | CASSLWDSSYEQYF
TRBJ2-5 | few | TRBV5-4 | TRBD1 | 16 | TGTGCCAGCAGCTCAACGGACAGGTTTGGTCAAGAGACCCAGTACTTC | CASSSTDRFGQETQYF
TRBJ2-5 | NA | TRBV30 | NA | 12 | TGTGCCTGGAGTGAGGCCGGGGAGACCCAGTACTTC | CAWSEAGETQYF
TRBJ2-1 | NA | TRBV30 | TRBD2 | 17 | TGTGCCTGGACCATCTCGCGGACTAGCCGCCCCCACAATGAGCAGTTCTTC | CAWTISRTSRPHNEQFF
TRBJ1-5 | NA | TRBV5-6 | TRBD1 | 17 | TGTGCCAGCAGCTTGGGCAGGGGGTTAAATGGCAATCAGCCCCAGCATTTT | CASSLGRGLNGNQPQHF
TRBJ2-5 | NA | TRBV5-6 | TRBD1 | 14 | TGTGCCAGCAGCTCGAAGCGACAGGGAGAGACCCAGTACTTC | CASSSKRQGETQYF
TRBJ2-3 | NA | TRBV27 | TRBD1 | 16 | TGTGCCAGCAGTGCCGAGACAGGGGTGGGTACAGATACGCAGTATTTT | CASSAETGVGTDTQYF
TRBJ2-5 | NA | TRBV28 | NA | 14 | TGTGCCAGCAGTTTATTGGGACTCCAAGAGACCCAGTACTTC | CASSLLGLQETQYF
TRBJ2-1 | NA | TRBV30 | TRBD1 | 14 | TGTGCCTGGAACAGGGGTTCCCCCCGCAATGAGCAGTTCTTC | CAWNRGSPRNEQFF
TRBJ2-1 | NA | TRBV27 | TRBD2 | 16 | TGTGCCAGCAGACCCATAGCGGGGGCCATGTACAATGAGCAGTTCTTC | CASRPIAGAMYNEQFF